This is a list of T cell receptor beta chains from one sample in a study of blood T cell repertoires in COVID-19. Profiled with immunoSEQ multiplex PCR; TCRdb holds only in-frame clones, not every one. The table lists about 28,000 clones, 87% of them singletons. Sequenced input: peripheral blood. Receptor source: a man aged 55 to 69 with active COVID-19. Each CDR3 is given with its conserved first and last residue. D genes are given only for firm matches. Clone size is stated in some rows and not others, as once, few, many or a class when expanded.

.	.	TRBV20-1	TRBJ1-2	CSASGGDGYTF	TGCAGTGCTAGCGGGGGGGATGGCTACACCTTC
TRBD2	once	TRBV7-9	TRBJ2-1	CASSLGGLAGHIEQFF	TGTGCCAGCAGCTTAGGGGGACTAGCGGGGCATATTGAGCAGTTCTTC
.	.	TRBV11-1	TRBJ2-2	CASSSLAGSNTGELFF	TGTGCCAGCAGCTCCCTTGCGGGGTCGAACACCGGGGAGCTGTTTTTT
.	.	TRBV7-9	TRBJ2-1	CASREDSYYNEQFF	TGTGCCAGCAGAGAAGATTCCTACTACAATGAGCAGTTCTTC
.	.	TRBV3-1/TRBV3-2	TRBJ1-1	CASSQINRETEAFF	TGTGCCAGCAGCCAGATAAACAGGGAAACTGAAGCTTTCTTT
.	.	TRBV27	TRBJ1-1	CASSPRQLNTEAFF	TGTGCCAGCAGTCCCCGACAGTTGAACACTGAAGCTTTCTTT
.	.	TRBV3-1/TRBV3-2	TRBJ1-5	CASSRGDQPQHF	TGTGCCAGCAGCCGGGGCGATCAGCCCCAGCATTTT
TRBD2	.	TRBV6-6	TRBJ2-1	CASSYGTSGGQGEQFF	TGTGCCAGCAGTTATGGGACTAGCGGGGGTCAGGGTGAGCAGTTCTTC
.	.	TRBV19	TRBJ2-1	CASTLGEYSYNEQFF	TGTGCCAGTACCCTCGGAGAGTACTCCTACAATGAGCAGTTCTTC
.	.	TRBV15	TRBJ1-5	CATSSGLSNQPQHF	TGTGCCACCAGCAGTGGACTATCGAATCAGCCCCAGCATTTT
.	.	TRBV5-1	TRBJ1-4	CASSSGQHNEKLFF	TGCGCCAGCAGCTCCGGACAGCATAATGAAAAACTGTTTTTT
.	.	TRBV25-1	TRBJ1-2	CASSRGDGTNGYTF	TGTGCCAGCAGTCGCGGGGACGGAACTAATGGCTACACCTTC
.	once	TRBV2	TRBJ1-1	CASREVGEAFF	TGTGCCAGCAGGGAGGTAGGGGAAGCTTTCTTT
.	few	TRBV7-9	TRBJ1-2	CASSFDGSGGGYTF	TGTGCCAGCAGCTTTGACGGTTCCGGGGGGGGCTACACCTTC
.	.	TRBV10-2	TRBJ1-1	CATEGQMNTEAFF	TGCGCCACCGAGGGTCAAATGAACACTGAAGCTTTCTTT
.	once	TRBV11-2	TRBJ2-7	CASSISYEQYF	TGTGCCAGCAGCATCAGCTACGAGCAGTACTTC
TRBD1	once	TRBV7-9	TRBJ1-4	CASSSKGQGSEKLFF	TGTGCCAGCAGCTCGAAGGGACAGGGGTCTGAAAAACTGTTTTTT
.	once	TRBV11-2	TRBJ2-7	CASSLGGGVPSYEQYF	TGTGCCAGCAGCTTAGGTGGCGGGGTGCCCTCCTACGAGCAGTACTTC
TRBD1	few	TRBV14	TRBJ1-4	CASSRNRGTNEKLFF	TGTGCCAGCAGCCGAAACAGGGGTACTAATGAAAAACTGTTTTTT
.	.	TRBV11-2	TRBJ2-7	CASSLGVLGRQYF	TGTGCCAGCAGCTTAGGAGTCCTCGGGAGGCAGTACTTC
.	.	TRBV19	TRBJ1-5	CASSPGVNQPQHF	TGTGCCAGTAGCCCAGGGGTCAATCAGCCCCAGCATTTT
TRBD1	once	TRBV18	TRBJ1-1	CASSVDRALNTEAFF	TGTGCCAGCTCAGTAGACAGGGCCTTGAACACTGAAGCTTTCTTT
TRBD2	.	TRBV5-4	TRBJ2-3	CASSIKRGGTDTQYF	TGTGCCAGCAGCATTAAGCGGGGGGGAACAGATACGCAGTATTTT
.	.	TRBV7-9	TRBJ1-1	CASSLQENTEAFF	TGTGCCAGCAGCCTGCAGGAGAACACTGAAGCTTTCTTT
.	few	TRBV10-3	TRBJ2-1	CAISETPPGYNEQFF	TGTGCCATCAGTGAAACGCCTCCGGGATACAATGAGCAGTTCTTC
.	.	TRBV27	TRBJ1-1	CASTADRGVAFF	TGTGCCAGCACCGCTGACCGCGGGGTGGCTTTCTTT
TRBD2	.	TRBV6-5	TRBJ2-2	CASTPRSGGRGELFF	TGTGCCAGCACCCCACGGTCGGGAGGTCGCGGGGAGCTGTTTTTT
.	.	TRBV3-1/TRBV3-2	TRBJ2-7	CASRSGSNYEQYF	TGTGCCAGCAGGTCGGGATCAAACTACGAGCAGTACTTC
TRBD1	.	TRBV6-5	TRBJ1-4	CASSFRTGETEKLFF	TGTGCCAGCAGTTTCCGGACAGGGGAAACTGAAAAACTGTTTTTT
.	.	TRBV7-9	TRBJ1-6	CASSLVAGDSPLHF	TGTGCCAGCAGCTTAGTGGCGGGTGATTCACCCCTCCACTTT
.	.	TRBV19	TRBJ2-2	CASSIAVTSGELFF	TGTGCCAGTAGTATAGCCGTGACTAGCGGGGAGCTGTTTTTT
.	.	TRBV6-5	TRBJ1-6	CAGGQFNSPLHF	TGTGCCGGTGGACAGTTTAATTCACCCCTCCACTTT
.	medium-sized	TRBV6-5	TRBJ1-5	CASSLVIQPQHF	TGTGCCAGCAGCCTAGTTATTCAGCCCCAGCATTTT
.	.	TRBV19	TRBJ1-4	CASRAGELATNEKLFF	TGTGCCAGTAGGGCCGGGGAACTTGCAACTAATGAAAAACTGTTTTTT
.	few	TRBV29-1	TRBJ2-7	CSVASRSYEQYF	TGCAGCGTTGCGAGTCGCTCCTACGAGCAGTACTTC
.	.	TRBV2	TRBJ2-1	CASSEGLRGIEQFF	TGTGCCAGCAGTGAAGGGTTAAGGGGGATTGAGCAGTTCTTC
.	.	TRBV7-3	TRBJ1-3	CASSSSGVAGNTIYF	TGTGCCAGCAGCTCATCAGGGGTGGCGGGAAACACCATATATTTT
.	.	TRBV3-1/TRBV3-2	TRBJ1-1	CASSQYPFDSGGAFF	TGTGCCAGCAGCCAATACCCTTTCGACAGTGGTGGGGCTTTCTTT
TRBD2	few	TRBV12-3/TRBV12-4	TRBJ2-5	CASSRGAGGGQYF	TGTGCCAGCTCTCGGGGGGCGGGAGGTGGCCAGTACTTC
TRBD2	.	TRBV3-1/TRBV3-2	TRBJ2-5	CASSQGLAGGQETQYF	TGTGCCAGCAGCCAAGGTTTAGCGGGGGGTCAAGAGACCCAGTACTTC
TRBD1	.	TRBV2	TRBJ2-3	CASSPGTGRMDTQYF	TGTGCCAGCAGTCCCGGGACAGGGCGCATGGATACGCAGTATTTT
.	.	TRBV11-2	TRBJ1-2	CASSLRTTTVGYTF	TGTGCCAGCAGCTTACGGACAACCACGGTCGGCTACACCTTC
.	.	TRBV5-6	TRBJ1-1	CASSLRRGTEAFF	TGTGCCAGCAGCTTGCGAAGGGGTACCGAAGCTTTCTTT
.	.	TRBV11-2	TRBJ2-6	CASSLTGLASGANVLTF	TGTGCCAGCAGCCTAACGGGACTCGCGTCTGGGGCCAACGTCCTGACTTTC
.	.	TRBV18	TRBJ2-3	CASSNQGFATDTQYF	TGTGCCAGCTCAAATCAGGGGTTTGCGACAGATACGCAGTATTTT
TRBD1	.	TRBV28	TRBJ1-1	CASTTGQANTEAFF	TGTGCCAGCACCACCGGACAGGCGAACACTGAAGCTTTCTTT
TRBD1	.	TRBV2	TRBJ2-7	CASRPDRAYEQYF	TGTGCCAGCAGGCCGGACAGGGCTTACGAGCAGTACTTC
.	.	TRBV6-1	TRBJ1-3	CASSEALRHSGNTIYF	TGTGCCAGCAGTGAAGCGCTGCGTCACTCTGGAAACACCATATATTTT
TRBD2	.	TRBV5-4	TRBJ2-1	CASSLGGSGLEYNEQFF	TGTGCCAGCAGCTTGGGCGGATCGGGACTAGAATACAATGAGCAGTTCTTC
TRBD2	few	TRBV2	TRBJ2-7	CASRSGAPYEQYF	TGTGCCAGCAGGAGCGGGGCCCCCTACGAGCAGTACTTC
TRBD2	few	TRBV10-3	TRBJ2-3	CASRTSGEGTDTQYF	TGTGCCTCAAGGACTAGCGGAGAGGGAACAGATACGCAGTATTTT
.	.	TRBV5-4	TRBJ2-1	CASTPSRGRSYNEQFF	TGTGCCAGCACCCCCTCCCGGGGTAGGTCCTACAATGAGCAGTTCTTC
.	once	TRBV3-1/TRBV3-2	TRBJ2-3	CASSQAYQGFTQYF	TGTGCCAGCAGCCAAGCTTACCAGGGGTTTACGCAGTATTTT
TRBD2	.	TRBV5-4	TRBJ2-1	CASSSTSGGPRPYNEQFF	TGTGCCAGCAGCTCTACTAGCGGGGGCCCCCGGCCCTACAATGAGCAGTTCTTC
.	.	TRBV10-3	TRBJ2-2	CAISEVEVGELFF	TGTGCCATCAGTGAAGTCGAGGTGGGGGAGCTGTTTTTT
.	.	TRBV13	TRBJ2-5	CASSRGILETQYF	TGTGCCAGCAGCCGCGGAATTCTAGAGACCCAGTACTTC
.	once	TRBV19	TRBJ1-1	CASSSTPNTEAFF	TGTGCCAGTAGTAGTACACCGAACACTGAAGCTTTCTTT
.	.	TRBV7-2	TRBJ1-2	CASSLARGLARGSGWRYTF	TGTGCCAGCAGCTTAGCGCGGGGGCTAGCAAGGGGATCAGGGTGGCGCTACACCTTC